A single sample is the source of the 8 T cell receptor beta chains below, sequenced in a study of blood T cells in healthy people across ages. PCR was performed a second time for about 7 to 12 cycles using a sample-barcoded 5' primer and a J-beta primer mix. In TCRdb, the 5' RACE reads were re-called with MiXCR into one record per CDR3 protein. The sample lists about 780,000 distinct CDR3 sequences, around a quarter occurring once. These data also formed part of another study, on T cells of mothers and their children.

Sequenced: blood. All receptors come from a boy younger than 18 in good health.

This clonotype appeared a few times. The chain carries TRBV27 and TRBJ1-2, with unresolved D. CDR1 and CDR2 from the germline V gene are MNHEY and SMNVEV (reference sequence). The CDR3 is made up of 14 amino acids. V was cut by 1 base and J by 7 bases, with 13 bases left in between. Here the CDR3 DNA reads TGTGCCAGCAGTTTATATCACCGTCGGGGTGGCTACACCTTC. Translation gives CASSLYHRRGGYTF.

This clonotype was observed a few times. V gene TRBV12-3 or TRBV12-4 combines with J gene TRBJ1-2; 8 bases match TRBD1. Losses at the gene ends were 5 bases for V and 3 bases for J; bases not matched to a gene: 5. The CDR3 sequence is 14 residues long. The CDR3 DNA reads as TGTGCCAGCAGTAGGGACAGGACGGACTATGGCTACACCTTC. Translated: CASSRDRTDYGYTF.

The CDR3 DNA reads TGTGCCAGCAGTTTCGGGGGAAGGAGCACTGAAGCTTTCTTT. Translating gives CASSFGGRSTEAFF. V and J are TRBV12-3 or TRBV12-4 and TRBJ1-1; D is possibly TRBD1 (5 bases). V dropped 3 bases and J dropped 4 bases, with 12 bases sitting between them. The CDR3 sequence is 14 residues long.

This clonotype came up a few times. This chain joins TRBV5-1 and TRBJ2-3; the D gene is possibly TRBD1 (6 bases). The end of the DNA is better explained by TRBJ1-5, so the J call may be wrong. Per the germline V gene, CDR1 is SGHRS and CDR2 is YFSETQ. There are 15 residues in the CDR3. CDR3 coding DNA: TGCGCCAGCAGCTTGACTCTGGGGGGCACAGATACGCAGCATTTT. Its protein is CASSLTLGGTDTQHF.

This clonotype was recorded a few times. The CDR3 reads CASSSTGGPNEKLFF. In nucleotides, the CDR3 is TGCGCCAGCAGCTCGACAGGGGGCCCCAATGAAAAACTGTTTTTT. The chain employs TRBV5-1 and TRBJ1-4, with TRBD1 matching 10 bases. CDR1 and CDR2 from the germline V gene are SGHRS and YFSETQ. This CDR3 has 15 residues. Trimming removed 3 bases from V and 5 bases from J; junction bases left unmatched: 4.

V usage is TRBV12-3 or TRBV12-4 and J usage is TRBJ2-5; D might be TRBD1 or TRBD2, each matching 6 bases. V lost 5 bases and J 4 bases, leaving 26 bases between the germline ends. The CDR3 runs to 18 residues. The DNA for the CDR3 is TGTGCCAGCAGTGCCAAGGACATGACCTCCAAGGGGGGAGAGACCCAGTACTTC. This translates into CASSAKDMTSKGGETQYF.

The chain uses TRBV5-5 and TRBJ2-5; D is possibly TRBD2 (5 bases). The J call may not be correct, given that the DNA end is closer to TRBJ2-1. This CDR3 contains 15 residues. CDR1 is SGHKS and CDR2 is YYEKEE in the germline V gene (reference sequence). The CDR3 sequence: CASSPGLVFDNEQFF. The CDR3 nucleotides read TGTGCCAGCAGCCCCGGACTTGTGTTTGACAATGAGCAGTTCTTC.

V is TRBV24-1 and J is TRBJ2-5; D may be TRBD1 (6 bases). CDR3 length: 15 residues. Trimming removed 2 bases from V and 5 bases from J, with 14 bases in between. Germline assignment: CDR1 KGHDR and CDR2 SFDVKD. CDR3 sequence (DNA): TGTGCCACCAGTGATTCCGGGACAAGGGCGGAGACCCAGTACTTC. Residues: CATSDSGTRAETQYF.